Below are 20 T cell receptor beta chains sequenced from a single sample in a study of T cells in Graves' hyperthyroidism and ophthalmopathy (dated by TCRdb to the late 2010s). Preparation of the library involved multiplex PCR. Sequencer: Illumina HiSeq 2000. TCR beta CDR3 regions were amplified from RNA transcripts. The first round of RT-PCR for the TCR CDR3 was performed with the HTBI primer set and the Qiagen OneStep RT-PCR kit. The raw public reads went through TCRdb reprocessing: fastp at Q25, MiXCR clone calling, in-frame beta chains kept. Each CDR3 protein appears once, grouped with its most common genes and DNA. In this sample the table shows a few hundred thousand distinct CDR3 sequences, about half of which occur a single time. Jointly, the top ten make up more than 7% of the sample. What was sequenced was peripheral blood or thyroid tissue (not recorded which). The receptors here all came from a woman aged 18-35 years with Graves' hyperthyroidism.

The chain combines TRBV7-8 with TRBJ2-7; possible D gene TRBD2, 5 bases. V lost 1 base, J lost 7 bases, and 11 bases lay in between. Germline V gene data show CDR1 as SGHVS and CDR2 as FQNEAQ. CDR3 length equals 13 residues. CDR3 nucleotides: TGTGCCAGCAGCTTAGACCCGGGGTGGGAGCAGTACTTC. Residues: CASSLDPGWEQYF.

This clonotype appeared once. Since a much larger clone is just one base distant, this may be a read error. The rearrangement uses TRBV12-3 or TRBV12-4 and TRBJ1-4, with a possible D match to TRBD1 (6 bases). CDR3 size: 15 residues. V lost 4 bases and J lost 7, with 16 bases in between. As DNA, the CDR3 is TGTGCCAGCAGTTGGACAGAGCTTCACCGTGAAAAACTGTTTTTT. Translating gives CASSWTELHREKLFF.

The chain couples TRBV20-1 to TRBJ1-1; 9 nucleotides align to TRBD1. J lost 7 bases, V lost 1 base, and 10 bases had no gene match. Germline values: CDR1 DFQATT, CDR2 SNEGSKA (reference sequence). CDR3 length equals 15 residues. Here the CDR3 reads CSARGLQGAFHEAFF. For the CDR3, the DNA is TGCAGTGCTAGAGGATTACAGGGGGCATTTCATGAAGCTTTCTTT.

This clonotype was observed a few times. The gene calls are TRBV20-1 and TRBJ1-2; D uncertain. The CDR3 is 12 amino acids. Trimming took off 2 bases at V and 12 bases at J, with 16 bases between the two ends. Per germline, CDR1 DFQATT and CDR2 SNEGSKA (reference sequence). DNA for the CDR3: TGCAGTGCTAGACGGGGAAGCTCTGGAAACACCTTC. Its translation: CSARRGSSGNTF.

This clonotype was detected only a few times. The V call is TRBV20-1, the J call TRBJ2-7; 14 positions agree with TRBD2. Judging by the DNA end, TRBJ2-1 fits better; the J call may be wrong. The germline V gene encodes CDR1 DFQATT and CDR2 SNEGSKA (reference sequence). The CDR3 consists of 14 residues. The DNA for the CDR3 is TGCAGTGCGGAGGGGGGACTAGCGGGAGTGAGGCAGTTCTTC. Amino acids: CSAEGGLAGVRQFF.

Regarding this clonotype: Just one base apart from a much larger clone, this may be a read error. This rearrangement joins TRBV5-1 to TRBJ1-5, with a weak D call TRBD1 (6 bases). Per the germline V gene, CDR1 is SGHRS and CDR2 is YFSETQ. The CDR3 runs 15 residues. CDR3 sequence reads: CARSSTGSGNQPQHF. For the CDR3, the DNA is TGCGCCAGGAGCTCAACAGGGTCCGGCAATCAGCCCCAGCATTTT.

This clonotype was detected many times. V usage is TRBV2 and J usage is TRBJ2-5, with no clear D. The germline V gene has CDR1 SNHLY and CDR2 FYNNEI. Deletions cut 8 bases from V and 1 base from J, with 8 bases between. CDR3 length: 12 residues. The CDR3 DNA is TGTGCCAGCCAGAAGTTCCAAGAGACCCAGTACTTC. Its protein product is CASQKFQETQYF.

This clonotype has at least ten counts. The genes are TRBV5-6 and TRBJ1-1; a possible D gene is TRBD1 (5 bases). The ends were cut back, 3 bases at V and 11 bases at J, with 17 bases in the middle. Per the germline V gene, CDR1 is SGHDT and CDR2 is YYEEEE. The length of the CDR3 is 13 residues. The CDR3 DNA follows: TGTGCCAGCAGCTCAGACAGCCTCCTGGGGGCTTTCTTT. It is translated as CASSSDSLLGAFF.

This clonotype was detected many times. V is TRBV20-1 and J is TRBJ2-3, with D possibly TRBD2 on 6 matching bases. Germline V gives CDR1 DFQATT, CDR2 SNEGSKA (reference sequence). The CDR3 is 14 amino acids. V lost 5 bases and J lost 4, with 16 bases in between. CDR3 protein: CSASVGGGADTQYF. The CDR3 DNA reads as TGCAGTGCTTCCGTGGGGGGTGGTGCAGATACGCAGTATTTT.

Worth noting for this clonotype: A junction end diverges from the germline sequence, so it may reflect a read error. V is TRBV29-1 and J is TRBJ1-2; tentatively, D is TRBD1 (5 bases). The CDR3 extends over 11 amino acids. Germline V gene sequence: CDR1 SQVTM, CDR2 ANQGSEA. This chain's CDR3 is CSAEGVDGYTF. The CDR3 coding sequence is TGCAGCGCTGAAGGGGTTGATGGCTACACCTTC.

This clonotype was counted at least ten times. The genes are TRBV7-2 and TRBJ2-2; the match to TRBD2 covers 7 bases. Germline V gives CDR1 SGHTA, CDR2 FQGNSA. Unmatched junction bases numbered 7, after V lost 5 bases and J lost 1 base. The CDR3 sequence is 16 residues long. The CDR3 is CASSPLWGGNTGELFF. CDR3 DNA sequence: TGTGCCAGCAGCCCGCTTTGGGGGGGGAACACCGGGGAGCTGTTTTTT.

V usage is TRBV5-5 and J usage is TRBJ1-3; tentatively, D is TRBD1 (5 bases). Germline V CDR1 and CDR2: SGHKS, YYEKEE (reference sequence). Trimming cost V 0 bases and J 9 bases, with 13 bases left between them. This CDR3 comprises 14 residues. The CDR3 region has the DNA TGTGCCAGCAGCTTGGGGGGCCGCGGGAGCACCATATATTTT. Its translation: CASSLGGRGSTIYF.

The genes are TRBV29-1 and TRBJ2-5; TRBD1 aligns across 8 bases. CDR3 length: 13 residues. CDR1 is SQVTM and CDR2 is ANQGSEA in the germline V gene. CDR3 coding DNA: TGCAGTAACCGGGACAGGTTCCCCGAGACCCAGTACTTC. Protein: CSNRDRFPETQYF.

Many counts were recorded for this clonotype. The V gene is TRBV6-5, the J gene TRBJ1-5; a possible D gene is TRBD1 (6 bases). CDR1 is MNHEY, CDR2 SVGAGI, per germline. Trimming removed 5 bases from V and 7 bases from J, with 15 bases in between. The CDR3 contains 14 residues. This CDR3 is CASSRGQHRQPQHF. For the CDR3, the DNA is TGTGCCAGCAGTCGAGGACAGCACCGGCAGCCCCAGCATTTT.

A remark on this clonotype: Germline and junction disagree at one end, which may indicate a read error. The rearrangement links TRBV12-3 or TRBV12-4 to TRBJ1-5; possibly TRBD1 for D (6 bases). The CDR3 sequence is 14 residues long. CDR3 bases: TGTGCCAGCAGGATACAGGGAGAGTTGCAGCCCCAGCGTTTT. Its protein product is CASRIQGELQPQRF.

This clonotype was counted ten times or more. CDR3 sequence reads: CSAQTPQETQYF. Written as DNA, the CDR3 is TGCAGTGCACAAACCCCCCAAGAGACCCAGTACTTC. The rearrangement joins TRBV20-1 to TRBJ2-5; D gene unclear. The germline V and J ends were trimmed by 6 bases and 1 base, with 9 bases remaining between them. The germline gives CDR1 DFQATT, CDR2 SNEGSKA (reference sequence). The CDR3 spans 12 residues.

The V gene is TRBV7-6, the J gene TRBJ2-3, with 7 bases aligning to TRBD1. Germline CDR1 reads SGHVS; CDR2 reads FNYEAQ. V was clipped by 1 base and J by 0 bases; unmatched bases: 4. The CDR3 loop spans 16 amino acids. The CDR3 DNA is TGTGCCAGCAGCTTAGGATACAGGGGTAGCACAGATACGCAGTATTTT. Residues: CASSLGYRGSTDTQYF.

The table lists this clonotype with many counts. The CDR3 DNA follows: TGCAGTGCTCCCGACGGCAGGAACACCGGGGAGCTGTTTTTT. This codes for CSAPDGRNTGELFF. The chain is built from TRBV20-1 and TRBJ2-2, with D hard to call. The CDR3 sequence is 14 residues long. CDR1 is DFQATT, CDR2 SNEGSKA, per germline (reference sequence). Trimming took 5 bases from V and 1 from J, leaving 11 bases between them.

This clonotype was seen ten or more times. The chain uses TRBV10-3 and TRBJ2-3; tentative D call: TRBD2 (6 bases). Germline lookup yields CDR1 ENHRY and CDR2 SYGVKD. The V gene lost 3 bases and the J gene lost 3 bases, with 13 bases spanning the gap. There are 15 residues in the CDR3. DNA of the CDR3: TGTGCCATCAGTGAATCCGGGAGAGGGACAGATACGCAGTATTTT. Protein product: CAISESGRGTDTQYF.

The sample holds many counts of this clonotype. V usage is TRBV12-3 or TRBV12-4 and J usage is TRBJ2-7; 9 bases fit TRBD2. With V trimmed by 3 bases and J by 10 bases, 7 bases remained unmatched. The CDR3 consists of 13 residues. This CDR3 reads CASSFEREEDQYF. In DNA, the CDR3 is TGTGCCAGCAGTTTTGAGCGGGAGGAGGATCAGTACTTC.